The rows below give T cell receptor beta chains drawn from one sample of a study of patients and donors after allogeneic stem cell transplantation. TCRdb passed the RT-PCR reads through MiXCR, listing each CDR3 protein once. The sample yields about 160,000 distinct CDR3 sequences, about a third seen once. Input material: blood, either unsorted or a sorted T cell fraction (not recorded which). The receptors come from a human donor who was either an allogeneic HSCT recipient or a stem cell or donor lymphocyte infusion donor (not recorded which). It is not recorded whose cells these are; they may come from a transplant donor. The CDR3 runs from the conserved cysteine through the conserved F or W. Each record gives: clone size, D gene, CDR3 length, V gene, J gene, CDR3 protein, CDR3 DNA. D genes are given only for firm matches. Clone sizes are given selectively: once, few, many, or a class where the clone is expanded.

-,-,15,TRBV12-3/TRBV12-4,TRBJ1-6,CASAGPGQGNSPLHF,TGTGCCAGCGCCGGACCCGGGCAGGGCAATTCACCCCTCCACTTT
-,-,12,TRBV2,TRBJ2-2,CATGLNTGELFF,TGTGCCACCGGACTTAACACCGGGGAGCTGTTTTTT
few,TRBD1,13,TRBV11-2,TRBJ1-2,CASSSHRGGGYTF,TGTGCCAGCAGCTCCCACAGGGGGGGCGGCTACACCTTC
few,TRBD2,17,TRBV9,TRBJ2-3,CASSATLAGGLTDTQYF,TGTGCCAGCAGCGCTACTCTAGCGGGGGGCCTCACAGATACGCAGTATTTT
few,-,15,TRBV2,TRBJ1-1,CASSSYGPPNTEAFF,TGTGCCAGCAGTTCTTATGGACCACCGAACACTGAAGCTTTCTTT
-,-,15,TRBV7-9,TRBJ1-4,CASTFLRTPDEKLFF,TGTGCCAGCACCTTCTTAAGGACCCCGGATGAAAAACTGTTTTTT
-,-,13,TRBV6-2/TRBV6-3,TRBJ1-5,CASREHSNQPQHF,TGTGCCAGCAGGGAACATAGCAATCAGCCCCAGCATTTT
-,TRBD1,14,TRBV12-3/TRBV12-4,TRBJ2-2,CASSWGQLTGELFF,TGTGCCAGCAGTTGGGGACAGCTCACCGGGGAGCTGTTTTTT
-,TRBD2,15,TRBV28,TRBJ2-1,CASSPAGAENNEQFF,TGTGCCAGCAGTCCAGCGGGGGCCGAAAACAATGAGCAGTTCTTC
-,TRBD1,14,TRBV7-8,TRBJ1-6,CASRQGASNSPLHF,TGTGCCAGCCGACAGGGAGCGTCGAATTCACCCCTCCACTTT
-,-,13,TRBV5-1,TRBJ2-5,CASSLVGQETQYF,TGCGCCAGCAGCTTGGTGGGCCAAGAGACCCAGTACTTC
once,-,15,TRBV24-1,TRBJ2-2,CATSDSEVNTGELFF,TGTGCCACCAGTGATTCCGAGGTGAACACCGGGGAGCTGTTTTTT
-,-,13,TRBV20-1,TRBJ1-1,CSAKSETNTEAFF,TGCAGTGCTAAGTCCGAGACGAACACTGAAGCTTTCTTT
-,-,21,TRBV5-1,TRBJ2-6,CASSDWRQSPFLSSGANVLTF,TGCGCCAGCAGCGATTGGAGACAGAGTCCTTTTCTGAGCTCTGGGGCCAACGTCCTGACTTTC
-,-,15,TRBV7-8,TRBJ1-1,CASSAPTRGGTEAFF,TGTGCCAGCAGCGCGCCCACTCGGGGGGGGACTGAAGCTTTCTTT
-,-,18,TRBV4-1,TRBJ1-3,CASSPQGASPRPGNTIYF,TGCGCCAGCAGCCCCCAAGGAGCCTCACCGAGGCCTGGAAACACCATATATTTT
-,TRBD1,14,TRBV6-5,TRBJ1-6,CASSSIWGTAPLHF,TGTGCCAGCAGCTCCATCTGGGGGACAGCCCCCCTCCACTTT
few,TRBD1,16,TRBV4-1,TRBJ1-4,CASSQSRGATNEKLFF,TGCGCCAGCAGCCAGAGCAGGGGGGCAACTAATGAAAAACTGTTTTTT
-,-,13,TRBV7-9,TRBJ1-1,CASLSRDVFEAFF,TGTGCCAGTCTTTCCCGGGACGTGTTTGAAGCTTTCTTT
-,-,15,TRBV27,TRBJ2-2,CASSLYQGNTGELFF,TGTGCCAGCAGTTTATACCAGGGGAACACCGGGGAGCTGTTTTTT
few,TRBD1,15,TRBV11-2,TRBJ1-5,CASSSGQGIGQPQHF,TGTGCCAGCAGCTCGGGACAGGGAATTGGACAGCCCCAGCATTTT
few,-,15,TRBV20-1,TRBJ1-2,CSARDLVGSNYGYTF,TGCAGTGCTAGAGATCTCGTAGGATCTAACTATGGCTACACCTTC
few,-,14,TRBV4-3,TRBJ1-4,CASSQDRDNEKLFF,TGCGCCAGCAGCCAAGACAGGGATAATGAAAAACTGTTTTTT
-,TRBD2,13,TRBV27,TRBJ2-3,CASRRRGGDTQYF,TGTGCCAGCAGGAGGCGGGGGGGAGATACGCAGTATTTT
-,TRBD1,16,TRBV27,TRBJ1-6,CASSFRTGAGNSPLHF,TGTGCCAGCAGTTTTCGGACAGGGGCGGGGAATTCACCCCTCCACTTT
-,-,15,TRBV28,TRBJ1-2,CASSTSGLWNYGYTF,TGTGCCAGCAGTACGTCAGGTCTGTGGAACTATGGCTACACCTTC
many,-,11,TRBV12-3/TRBV12-4,TRBJ2-2,CASSFPGELFF,TGTGCCAGCAGTTTTCCCGGGGAGCTGTTTTTT
-,TRBD2,17,TRBV12-3/TRBV12-4,TRBJ2-3,CASSLVRLAGNADTQYF,TGTGCCAGCAGTTTAGTGCGGCTAGCGGGGAACGCAGATACGCAGTATTTT
-,-,16,TRBV7-9,TRBJ1-6,CASSLAETRYNSPLHF,TGTGCCAGCAGCTTAGCGGAGACACGGTATAATTCACCCCTCCACTTT